The 6 T cell receptor beta chains below all came from one sample that was sequenced in a study of cytomegalovirus exposure and HLA in healthy donors. The method was immunoSEQ multiplex PCR; TCRdb's version includes in-frame clones alone and lacks a portion of them. The table has approximately 160,000 clones, about 89% seen once. Source material: PBMCs. Source of these receptors: a woman between 18 and 29 years old in good health and CMV-seropositive.

This sequence joins TRBV30 and TRBJ1-5; D not certain. There are 13 residues in the CDR3. The V and J ends lost 2 bases and 3 bases respectively, with 8 bases between them. The V gene's germline CDR1 is GTSNPN and CDR2 SVGIG (reference sequence). The CDR3 protein is CAWSPGINQPQHF. The CDR3, as DNA: TGTGCCTGGAGTCCGGGTATCAATCAGCCCCAGCATTTT.

The V gene is TRBV9, the J gene TRBJ2-7, with a possible D match to TRBD1 (5 bases). The CDR3 is 12 residues long. The germline CDR1 and CDR2 sequences are SGDLS and YYNGEE. Trimming left V 2 bases short and J 5 bases short, with 8 bases between. Here the CDR3 DNA reads TGTGCCAGCAGCGTCTCAGGGAACGAGCAGTACTTC. Amino acids: CASSVSGNEQYF.

A single count supports this clone. The gene calls are TRBV10-1 and TRBJ2-3; 8 bases align to TRBD1. Per germline, CDR1 WNHNN and CDR2 SYGVQD (reference sequence). V shed 3 bases and J 7 bases; nucleotides not matched to a gene: 6. The CDR3 loop spans 14 amino acids. CDR3: CASSDQGAVNTQYF. The CDR3 bases are TGCGCCAGCAGTGACCAGGGGGCGGTGAATACGCAGTATTTT.

The J gene is TRBJ1-2, the V gene TRBV11-3; a weak D match, TRBD1 (5 bases). The CDR3 consists of 14 residues. Germline CDR1 SGHNT, CDR2 YENEEA. V was clipped by 5 bases and J by 4 bases, with 14 bases between them. In DNA form, the CDR3 reads TGTGCCAGCAGCCTGGGGGGGGTGAGCTATGGCTACACCTTC. Its protein is CASSLGGVSYGYTF.

This sequence joins TRBV7-2 and TRBJ2-1, with unresolved D. From germline, CDR1 is SGHTA and CDR2 FQGNSA. This CDR3 region has 13 residues. The V end was cut by 1 base, the J end by 6 bases, with 7 bases between. CDR3 bases: TGTGCCAGCAGCTTAGGTAGTCCCAATGAGCAGTTCTTC. It is translated as CASSLGSPNEQFF.

The chain carries TRBV6-4 and TRBJ2-6, with D tentatively TRBD2 (5 bases). This CDR3 is built from 16 residues. Trimming pared 5 bases from V and 1 base from J, leaving 12 bases between. CDR1 is MRHNA, CDR2 SNTAGT, per germline. The DNA for the CDR3 is TGTGCCAGCAGTCCGGCTACGGGATCTGGGGCCAACGTCCTGACTTTC. Protein: CASSPATGSGANVLTF.